The present TCR beta chain was sequenced within a study of blood T cell repertoires in COVID-19. Profiling relied on immunoSEQ multiplex PCR, and the TCRdb table lists in-frame clones only, not all of them. This repertoire shows 75,000 to 95,000 clones, around 88% found once; its top ten account for 5% to 5.5%. The V gene end was trimmed by 7 bases and the J gene end by 6 bases; junction bases not matched to a gene: 8. This CDR3 region has 13 residues. Germline loops: CDR1 PRHDT, CDR2 FYEKMQ (reference sequence). The sequence came from a man aged 55 to 69 with acute or convalescent COVID-19. The rearrangement links TRBV13 to TRBJ2-7; 8 positions agree with TRBD1. The sequencing sample was made of peripheral blood. CDR3 loop: CASKETGVGEQYF. The CDR3 DNA sequence: TGTGCCAGCAAGGAGACAGGGGTTGGCGAGCAGTACTTC.